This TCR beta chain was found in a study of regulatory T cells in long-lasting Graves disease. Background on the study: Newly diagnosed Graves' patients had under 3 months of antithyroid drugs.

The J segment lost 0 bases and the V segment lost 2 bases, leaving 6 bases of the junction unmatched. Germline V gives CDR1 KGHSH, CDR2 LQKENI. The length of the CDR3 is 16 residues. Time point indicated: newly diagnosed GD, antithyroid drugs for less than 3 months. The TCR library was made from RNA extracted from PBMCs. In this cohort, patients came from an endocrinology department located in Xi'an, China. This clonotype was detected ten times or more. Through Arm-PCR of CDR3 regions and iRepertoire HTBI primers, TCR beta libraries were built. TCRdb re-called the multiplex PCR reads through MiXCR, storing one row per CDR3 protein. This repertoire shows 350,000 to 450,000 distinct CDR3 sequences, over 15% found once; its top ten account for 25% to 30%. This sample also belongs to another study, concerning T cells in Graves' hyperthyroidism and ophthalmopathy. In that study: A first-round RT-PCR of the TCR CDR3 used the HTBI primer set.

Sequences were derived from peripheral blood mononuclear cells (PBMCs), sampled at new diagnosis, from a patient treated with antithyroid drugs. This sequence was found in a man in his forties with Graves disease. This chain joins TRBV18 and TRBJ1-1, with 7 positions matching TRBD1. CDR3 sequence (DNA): TGTGCCAGCTCACCAACGGCGGGACAGCTGAACACTGAAGCTTTCTTT. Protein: CASSPTAGQLNTEAFF.